What follows are 21 T cell receptor beta chains derived from one specimen sequenced in a study of human T cells and chemical hapten exposure. One entry per CDR3 protein results from TCRdb running MiXCR on the RACE reads. Seen here are some 250,000 distinct CDR3 sequences, over 7.5% observed once, and the top ten hold roughly 1.2%. Stated time point: pre-sensitization, week 0. Treatment: therapeutic diphenylcyclopropenone sensitization with weekly scalp DPC. The starting material was whole blood, obtained in connection with sensitization to the hapten diphenylcyclopropenone (DPC). The receptors come from a man younger than 35 with alopecia areata. Some clones in this sample may be carry-over from other donors' samples.

This clonotype was counted only a few times. The chain has TRBV4-3 and TRBJ2-1; either TRBD1 or TRBD2 may supply D (5 bases each). CDR1 is LGHNA and CDR2 is YSLEER in the germline V gene. This CDR3 comprises 16 residues. Deletions cut 0 bases from V and 2 bases from J, with 11 bases between. The chain's CDR3 is CASSQDPGATYNEQFF. CDR3 nucleotide sequence: TGCGCCAGCAGCCAAGACCCCGGGGCCACCTACAATGAGCAGTTCTTC.

This clonotype was found many times. The rearrangement joins TRBV6-2 or TRBV6-3 to TRBJ2-1; weak D call: TRBD2 (6 bases). Trimming stripped 4 bases from V and 8 bases from J, with 15 bases between. The CDR3 loop spans 14 amino acids. The germline gives CDR1 MNHEY, CDR2 SVGEGT. The CDR3 reads CASSSGTPSDEQFF. The CDR3 DNA is TGTGCCAGCAGTTCCGGGACCCCTAGCGATGAGCAGTTCTTC.

The chain has TRBV12-3 or TRBV12-4 and TRBJ2-7; 10 bases match TRBD1. The length of the CDR3 is 15 residues. V lost 6 bases and J lost 3; bases outside the gene matches: 8. The CDR3 coding sequence is TGTGCCAGCAGCCTGACAGGGGGCGCAATCTACGAGCAGTACTTC. Residues: CASSLTGGAIYEQYF.

This clonotype came up a few times. V is TRBV20-1 and J is TRBJ2-3, with 13 positions matching TRBD2. Trimming removed 6 bases from V and 0 bases from J; junction bases left unmatched: 0. There are 14 residues in the CDR3. Germline values: CDR1 DFQATT, CDR2 SNEGSKA (reference sequence). The CDR3 protein is CSAGLAGSTDTQYF. The CDR3 bases are TGCAGTGCGGGACTAGCGGGGAGCACAGATACGCAGTATTTT.

In its sample, this clonotype was seen a few times. V usage is TRBV5-1 and J usage is TRBJ1-6; a possible D gene is TRBD1 (5 bases). Germline values: CDR1 SGHRS, CDR2 YFSETQ. The CDR3 spans 15 residues. Trimming cost V 0 bases and J 11 bases, with 15 bases left between them. The CDR3 nucleotides are TGCGCCAGCAGCTTGGCCTCGGGACCCGGCCCACCCCTCCACTTT. This gives the protein CASSLASGPGPPLHF.

This chain links TRBV24-1 with TRBJ2-5; 10 bases fit TRBD1. The ends lost 3 bases at V and 2 bases at J; junction bases unmatched: 11. CDR1 and CDR2 from the germline V gene are KGHDR and SFDVKD. The CDR3 is 18 residues long. CDR3 sequence: CATSDAYRDRGPQETQYF. CDR3 nucleotide sequence: TGTGCCACCAGTGATGCTTACCGGGACAGGGGCCCTCAAGAGACCCAGTACTTC.

The chain couples TRBV7-7 to TRBJ2-5; D is unresolved. V lost 7 bases and J lost 7, with 19 bases in between. CDR1 and CDR2 from the germline V gene are SSHAT and FNYEAQ (reference sequence). This CDR3 contains 14 residues. The CDR3 loop reads CASTQGLGIGTQYF. The CDR3 DNA follows: TGTGCCAGCACCCAAGGGTTGGGGATTGGGACCCAGTACTTC.

This chain uses TRBV20-1 with TRBJ2-7, with TRBD2 matching over 12 bases. This CDR3 is 14 amino acids long. The V gene's germline CDR1 is DFQATT and CDR2 SNEGSKA (reference sequence). J lost 2 bases, V lost 1 base, and 0 bases had no gene match. The CDR3 DNA sequence: TGCAGTGCTAGAGCTAGCGGGGGGGCCTACGAGCAGTACTTC. Translated: CSARASGGAYEQYF.

V is TRBV12-3 or TRBV12-4 and J is TRBJ2-3; the D gene is possibly TRBD1 (5 bases). CDR3 length equals 14 residues. With 7 bases removed from V and 1 base from J, the gap between germline ends came to 12 bases. In nucleotides, the CDR3 is TGTGCCAGCACCCAAGGACACGGCACAGATACGCAGTATTTT. Protein: CASTQGHGTDTQYF.

This clonotype was observed a handful of times. The chain recombines TRBV6-2 or TRBV6-3 with TRBJ2-7; possibly TRBD2 for D (6 bases). The CDR3 length is 13 residues. With 4 bases removed from V and 9 bases from J, the gap between germline ends came to 16 bases. Germline lookup yields CDR1 MNHEY and CDR2 SVGEGT. DNA for the CDR3: TGTGCCAGCAGTTCGGGACTGGGCCCGGGGCAGTACGTC. Protein product: CASSSGLGPGQYV.

The chain is built from TRBV2 and TRBJ2-3; TRBD1 is a possible D gene (5 bases). The CDR3 totals 17 residues. Deletions cut 6 bases from V and 0 bases from J, with 19 bases between. Germline CDR1 reads SNHLY; CDR2 reads FYNNEI. The CDR3 DNA sequence: TGTGCCAGCAGCATCTCAACCACGCAGGGTAGCACAGATACGCAGTATTTT. It specifies CASSISTTQGSTDTQYF.

The rearrangement links TRBV7-9 to TRBJ1-6; the D is unclear. The CDR3 totals 16 residues. V dropped 1 base and J dropped 7 bases, with 14 bases sitting between them. Germline V gives CDR1 SEHNR, CDR2 FQNEAQ (reference sequence). The CDR3 region is CASSLERDAENSPLHF. CDR3 DNA sequence: TGTGCCAGCAGCTTAGAACGGGATGCGGAGAATTCACCCCTCCACTTT.

The rearrangement joins TRBV7-2 to TRBJ1-4, with D hard to call. V lost 5 bases and J 3 bases, leaving 13 bases between the germline ends. The CDR3 loop spans 15 amino acids. CDR1 SGHTA and CDR2 FQGNSA come from the germline V gene. CDR3 bases: TGTGCCAGCAGCAACCGACACAGTCCTAATGAAAAACTGTTTTTT. Translated, it gives CASSNRHSPNEKLFF.

This clonotype has just a few counts. The chain joins TRBV9 to TRBJ1-2, with D unclear. The CDR3 covers 14 residues. With 2 bases removed from V and 3 bases from J, the gap between germline ends came to 11 bases. Germline lookup yields CDR1 SGDLS and CDR2 YYNGEE. The CDR3 sequence is CASSVSSTDYGYTF. For the CDR3, the DNA is TGTGCCAGCAGCGTTTCTAGCACAGACTATGGCTACACCTTC.

This clonotype was seen ten or more times. The genes are TRBV12-3 or TRBV12-4 and TRBJ1-5; 7 nucleotides match TRBD1. This CDR3 contains 17 residues. V lost 6 bases to trimming and J lost 3 bases; unmatched junction nucleotides: 14. In nucleotides, the CDR3 is TGTGCCAGCAGCCTACTGACAGGGTACGTGGACAATCAGCCCCAGCATTTT. Residues: CASSLLTGYVDNQPQHF.

This clonotype was counted at least ten times. The chain links TRBV9 to TRBJ1-1; 9 bases are shared with TRBD1. V shed 4 bases and J 0 bases; nucleotides not matched to a gene: 13. The CDR3 covers 18 residues. CDR1 is SGDLS, CDR2 YYNGEE, per germline. The CDR3 loop reads CASSQKQGAIGMNTEAFF. DNA of the CDR3: TGTGCCAGCAGCCAGAAACAGGGGGCCATCGGCATGAACACTGAAGCTTTCTTT.

The rearrangement links TRBV10-3 to TRBJ2-1; D ambiguous. Germline CDR1 ENHRY, CDR2 SYGVKD. Deletions cut 3 bases from V and 4 bases from J, with 10 bases between. The length of the CDR3 is 14 residues. The CDR3 bases are TGTGCCATCAGTGACGTTGCTAAGTACAATGAGCAGTTCTTC. Translated: CAISDVAKYNEQFF.

This clonotype was counted once. The V and J genes are TRBV6-2 or TRBV6-3 and TRBJ2-1; D uncertain. V was trimmed by 7 bases and J by 2 bases, leaving 18 bases between them. Germline V gene sequence: CDR1 MNHEY, CDR2 SVGEGT. The length of the CDR3 is 16 residues. The CDR3 sequence is CASKWGSHSTYNEQFF. The CDR3 DNA is TGTGCCAGCAAGTGGGGTTCCCATAGTACCTACAATGAGCAGTTCTTC.

The chain combines TRBV7-9 with TRBJ1-4; 8 positions agree with TRBD1. The length of the CDR3 is 14 residues. Germline V gene lookup returns CDR1 SEHNR and CDR2 FQNEAQ (reference sequence). Trimming removed 4 bases from V and 5 bases from J; junction bases left unmatched: 3. The CDR3 DNA reads as TGTGCCAGCAGCTCCCGACAGGGGAATGAAAAACTGTTTTTT. This gives the protein CASSSRQGNEKLFF.

V and J are TRBV28 and TRBJ1-1; tentative D call: TRBD1 (5 bases). The V gene lost 1 base and the J gene lost 1 base, with 10 bases spanning the gap. The CDR3 has 15 amino acids. CDR1 is MDHEN, CDR2 SYDVKM, per germline. CDR3 DNA: TGTGCCAGCAGTTTATTTGGGGGACCGAACACTGAAGCTTTCTTT. Translating it yields CASSLFGGPNTEAFF.

This clonotype has a handful of counts. The CDR3 loop is CASSLTGQGDEKLFF. Here the CDR3 DNA reads TGTGCCAGCAGCCTAACGGGACAGGGTGATGAAAAACTGTTTTTT. This rearrangement joins TRBV12-3 or TRBV12-4 to TRBJ1-4; 9 bases align to TRBD1. The CDR3 loop spans 15 amino acids. V lost 6 bases to trimming and J lost 6 bases; unmatched junction nucleotides: 8.